These 7 T cell receptor beta chains came from one sample sequenced in a study of OX40 agonist ivuxolimab in advanced cancers. Measured with immunoSEQ multiplex PCR; TCRdb has only the in-frame clones, and not every one. The repertoire includes fewer than 45,000 clones, approximately 90% of them detected once, and 0.55% to 0.7% sits in the top ten. Sequencing was performed on CD4+ or CD8+ T cells sorted from blood, taken in a trial of the OX40 agonist ivuxolimab. These receptors were taken from an adult with an advanced solid tumor such as melanoma, head and neck, liver or kidney cancer.

This clone has only a few counts. The chain joins TRBV4-1 to TRBJ1-2; possible D gene TRBD1, 6 bases. V gave up 1 base and J gave up 4 bases, with 19 bases separating them. CDR1 is MGHRA, CDR2 YSYEKL, per germline. The CDR3 is 17 amino acids. The CDR3, as DNA: TGCGCCAGCAGCCAAGCACGGGGGGGCGCTTTGGGCTATGGCTACACCTTC. Protein sequence: CASSQARGGALGYGYTF.

The V gene is TRBV10-1, the J gene TRBJ1-5; no reliable D call. Germline lookup yields CDR1 WNHNN and CDR2 SYGVQD (reference sequence). V lost 0 bases to trimming and J lost 2 bases, with 11 bases between them. The CDR3 loop spans 16 amino acids. CDR3 residues: CASSESTLGGNQPQHF. The CDR3 nucleotides are TGCGCCAGCAGTGAGTCGACCCTCGGAGGCAATCAGCCCCAGCATTTT.

The CDR3 region has the DNA TGTGCCAGCGAAAATCACGAACAGGGAGAATATGGCTACACCTTC. Protein sequence: CASENHEQGEYGYTF. The chain combines TRBV9 with TRBJ1-2, with a possible D match to TRBD1 (6 bases). The germline CDR1 and CDR2 sequences are SGDLS and YYNGEE. This CDR3 region has 15 residues. Between the trimmed V and J ends, which lost 7 bases and 5 bases, there was a span of 21 bases.

The chain is built from TRBV5-5 and TRBJ1-6; 8 positions match TRBD1. The germline gives CDR1 SGHKS, CDR2 YYEKEE (reference sequence). The junction had 7 bases not matched to a gene; V was cut back by 6 bases and J by 5 bases. The CDR3 length is 15 residues. The CDR3 sequence: CASTPRTGNNSPLHF. The CDR3 region has the DNA TGTGCCAGCACTCCCAGGACAGGGAATAATTCACCCCTCCACTTT.

The chain recombines TRBV29-1 with TRBJ2-5; D remains unclear. The CDR3 sequence is 14 residues long. The V end lost 4 bases, the J end lost 2 bases, and 14 bases lay between the germline ends. Germline-derived CDR1 and CDR2 are SQVTM and ANQGSEA. The CDR3 DNA sequence: TGCAGCGTTGTACCGTCAGGCCGTCAAGAGACCCAGTACTTC. Encoded protein: CSVVPSGRQETQYF.

The rearrangement uses TRBV5-1 and TRBJ1-3, with 10 nucleotides matching TRBD1. V dropped 0 bases and J dropped 0; count of bases not matched to a gene: 3. The CDR3 runs 17 residues. The germline gives CDR1 SGHRS, CDR2 YFSETQ. The CDR3 region is CASSLEGTGASGNTIYF. In DNA, the CDR3 is TGCGCCAGCAGCTTGGAGGGGACAGGGGCCTCTGGAAACACCATATATTTT.

The rearrangement uses TRBV6-1 and TRBJ1-2; D is possibly TRBD1 (5 bases). Trimming cost V 2 bases and J 2 bases, with 15 bases left between them. This CDR3 is 16 amino acids long. The germline gives CDR1 MNHNS, CDR2 SASEGT. CDR3 residues: CASSERLAGQNYGYTF. CDR3 in DNA: TGTGCCAGCAGTGAACGGCTGGCAGGGCAGAACTATGGCTACACCTTC.